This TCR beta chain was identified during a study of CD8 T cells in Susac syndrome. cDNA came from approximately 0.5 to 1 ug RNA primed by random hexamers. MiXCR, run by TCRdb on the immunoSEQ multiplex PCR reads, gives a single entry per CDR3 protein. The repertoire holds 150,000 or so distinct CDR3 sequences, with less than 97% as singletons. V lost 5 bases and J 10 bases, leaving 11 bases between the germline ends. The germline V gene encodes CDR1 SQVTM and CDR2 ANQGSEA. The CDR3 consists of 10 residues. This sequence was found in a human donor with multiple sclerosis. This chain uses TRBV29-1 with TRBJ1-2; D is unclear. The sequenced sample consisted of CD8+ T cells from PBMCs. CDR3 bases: TGCAGCGTTAGAGAAGGGCTCTACACCTTC. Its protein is CSVREGLYTF.